This T cell receptor beta chain came from a study of shared clonotypes between healthy human individuals (dated by TCRdb to 2019 to 2021). In terms of the full investigation: A few men and two women, aged 18 to 49 years, made up the cohort. The study deeply sequenced blood TCR repertoires of five healthy adults to estimate repertoire size and the extent of clonotype sharing between individuals. Between about 0.9 and 9 billion PBMCs per donor were obtained by leukapheresis. Per donor, three plates each were used for CD4 naive and CD4 memory, two for CD8 naive, and one for CD8 memory. Libraries were prepared and TCR repertoires were sequenced by different laboratories using diverse techniques, in order to increase sequencing depth and limit assay-specific biases. What the work shows at the level of the full study, not this receptor alone: Pairwise subsampling led to the expectation that sequencing depth would affect the degree of clonotype sharing among donors. Sharing across several donors was observed for approximately 5% of naive CD4, over 3% of naive CD8, 2% to 2.5% of memory CD4, and roughly 0.4% of memory CD8 clonotypes. Naive subsets generally had larger estimated clonotype richness than memory subsets. Compared with non-shared clonotypes, clonotypes shared by all four sorted-subset donors had higher generation probabilities. Sampling was restricted to blood, and TCR repertoires in tissues likely differ from the TCR repertoires found in blood. The small number of donors limited the genetic and exposure-history diversity represented. Incomplete sequencing was indicated by rarefaction of sorted-subset datasets, despite the large sequencing depth.

The CDR1 and CDR2 encoded by the germline V gene are SNHLY and FYNNEI. After removal of 7 bases from V and 4 bases from J, the junction retains 9 bases not matched to a gene. The CDR3 contains 15 residues, cysteine and phenylalanine counted. The entry retains the CDR3 DNA only, 45 bases that are in frame from base 1. Using the deep immunoSEQ assay, multiplex PCR amplified TCR CDR3 regions from genomic DNA. Extracted genomic DNA from each cell subset was spread evenly across all wells of several immunoSEQ 96-well plates, with each plate serving as a replicate. For sorted subsets, 150 to 250 ng genomic DNA, equal to some 28,000 T cell genomes, was loaded into each replicate PCR. The purified libraries were quantified using a Qubit 3.0 fluorometer, sized with a Bioanalyzer 2100, and then quantified again using the KAPA Library Quantification kit. Each immunoSEQ 96-well plate was sequenced on its own single-read 150-cycle Illumina NextSeq 550 flow cell. The authors' analysis ran thus. Because the immunoSEQ output included only junctional sequences and no quality scores, the filtering could not be the same as the filtering used for full-length reads. To assign V/J genes and CDR3, sequences were annotated against IMGT germline references using PyIR, a Python wrapper for IgBLAST v1.9. Reads were filtered out if the reads had weak V/J assignments (E-value above 1e-6), no CDR3, stop codons, out-of-frame junctions, or ambiguous translated residues. V3J clonotypes were defined as sequences sharing the same inferred V gene, J gene, and CDR3 amino acid sequence. Percentage overlap between repertoires was calculated by dividing the number of shared unique clonotypes by the size of the smaller repertoire. Richness of each repertoire was evaluated using RTK rarefaction, the Chao1 estimator, and Recon v2.1 estimates of unobserved clonotypes. OLGA was used to compute generation probabilities for all TCRbeta clonotypes that the gDNA method yielded from a few donors. Here the immuneACCESS table is served through TCRdb, limited to in-frame sequences with V and J called. Missing clones are a known gap in these copies; in checked studies unresolved V genes cover under half, and the rest lacks a known reason. V, J and clone size derive from that table, while D and trimming were established from the DNA sequence. For this sample there are 850,000 to 1,100,000 clones; 77% appear just once. The ten largest clones add up to 0.85% to 1% of the sample.

Concerning this clone itself: What antigen it recognizes has not been identified. Qualities for individual bases were not recorded, and no much larger clone is one base off.

Healthy HIV-negative adults with no recently reported acute infections or vaccinations were included as donors. Every donor was a Caucasian adult living in Nashville, Tennessee, USA. CD4+ T cells were enriched by magnetic negative selection; naive cells were then positively selected on CD45RA, and the negative fraction formed the memory subset. Blood was collected by leukapheresis, and PBMCs were isolated by Ficoll-Histopaque density gradient centrifugation and then cryopreserved in liquid nitrogen vapor phase. Purity and quantity of every magnetically sorted T cell population were checked by analytical flow cytometry. Each sorted fraction had its genomic DNA isolated and then quantified by UV absorbance on a Nanodrop 2000c.

The rearrangement joined TRBV2 to TRBJ2-1, and 8 junctional nucleotides match TRBD2. The TCR comes from a man between 18 and 35 years old in good health. Some clones in this sample may be carry-over from other donors' samples. Sequenced input: memory CD4+ T cells from PBMCs. The cell subset or site label corresponds to: CD45RA-negative fraction. The nucleotide sequence reads as follows: TGTGCCAGCACCATGGGGCGGGAGGTATACAATGAGCAGTTCTTC. Its translation is CASTMGREVYNEQFF.